This T cell receptor beta chain originates from a study of long-term antiretroviral therapy in people with HIV. Investigators performed immunoSEQ version v3.0 at survey level. What sequencing targeted per sample was about 35,000-55,000 T-cell genomes. Assay used: immunoSEQ multiplex PCR; TCRdb lists only in-frame clones, some missing. The repertoire consists of 35,000 to 45,000 clones, with 75% to 90% occurring once and the leading ten covering roughly 3.6%. Every specimen held between about 0.9-11 million cryopreserved PBMC. These were thawed and washed before DNA extraction. Points on this clone: The antigen is unknown.

The V and J ends lost 5 bases and 10 bases, in that order; junction bases with no gene match: 16. Germline assignment: CDR1 LNHDA and CDR2 SQIVND (reference sequence). The CDR3 runs 16 residues. Whole-study results and caveats: Viral resistance, ART adherence and therapy changes all lacked available data. Blood draws took place between 2004 and 2017 and possibly involved older ART regimens.

The origin of this receptor is a woman aged 18-29 years with HIV. Sample: unsorted PBMCs, taken just before starting antiretroviral therapy. V is TRBV19 and J is TRBJ2-4; 8 nucleotides match TRBD1. The DNA of the CDR3 is TGTGCCAGTAGTTCCTCCTCGAGCCTGGGACAGGCAATTCAGTACTTC. Translation gives CASSSSSSLGQAIQYF.